The next 17 T cell receptor beta chains were all read from a single sample in a study of blood T cell repertoires in COVID-19. Assay: immunoSEQ multiplex PCR; the TCRdb copy retains only in-frame clones and omits some. Of about 60,000 clones in the sample, about 90% are singletons; the top ten hold about 7.9%. The sequenced sample was peripheral blood. The receptors come from a human donor in a cohort sampled during active COVID-19.

The gene calls are TRBV7-9 and TRBJ1-2; 8 bases align to TRBD1. V was clipped by 5 bases and J by 6 bases; unmatched bases: 11. CDR1 and CDR2 (germline): SEHNR, FQNEAQ (reference sequence). This CDR3 is 15 amino acids long. Written as DNA, the CDR3 is TGTGCCAGCAGCCCAAGACAGGGGTTGGGTGATGGCTACACCTTC. Amino acids: CASSPRQGLGDGYTF.

The V gene is TRBV6-6, the J gene TRBJ2-2; a possible D gene is TRBD2 (6 bases). The V gene's germline CDR1 is MNHNY and CDR2 SVGAGI (reference sequence). The CDR3 is 15 residues long. The V end was cut by 7 bases, the J end by 8 bases, with 20 bases between. The CDR3 DNA is TGTGCCAGCATCGACGGGGGAGCGGGTCTAGGGGAGCTGTTTTTT. Protein product: CASIDGGAGLGELFF.

The chain uses TRBV15 and TRBJ2-1; 12 bases agree with TRBD2. The ends lost 1 base at V and 9 bases at J; junction bases unmatched: 13. CDR1 LNHNV and CDR2 YYDKDF come from the germline V gene (reference sequence). The CDR3 has 18 amino acids. CDR3 nucleotides: TGTGCCACCAGCAGAGCCCAAAGATCGGGACTAGCGGGTGGTGAGCAGTTCTTC. Translated, it gives CATSRAQRSGLAGGEQFF.

The chain recombines TRBV19 with TRBJ1-5, with 9 bases aligning to TRBD1. This CDR3 is 17 amino acids long. Looked up from germline, CDR1 is LNHDA and CDR2 is SQIVND (reference sequence). V lost 5 bases to trimming and J lost 0 bases; unmatched junction nucleotides: 8. The CDR3 reads CASSLGQGRLSNQPQHF. The CDR3 DNA reads TGTGCCAGTAGTCTCGGACAGGGGCGACTTAGCAATCAGCCCCAGCATTTT.

J is TRBJ2-4 and V is TRBV20-1; maybe TRBD1 (6 bases). The CDR3 extends over 15 amino acids. Germline-derived CDR1 and CDR2 are DFQATT and SNEGSKA (reference sequence). The germline V and J ends were trimmed by 3 bases and 3 bases, with 15 bases remaining between them. The CDR3 loop reads CSASGDRPRKNIQYF. In DNA form, the CDR3 reads TGCAGTGCTAGTGGCGACAGGCCTCGCAAAAACATTCAGTACTTC.

The chain links TRBV3-1 (or the pseudogene TRBV3-2) to TRBJ2-3; D ambiguous. The germline CDR1 and CDR2 sequences are LGHDT and YNNKEL (reference sequence). The CDR3 spans 16 residues. With 7 bases removed from V and 2 bases from J, the gap between germline ends came to 19 bases. CDR3 DNA: TGTGCCAGCATCAAAACCCCACAGCCCCACACAGATACGCAGTATTTT. Its protein is CASIKTPQPHTDTQYF.

The rearrangement links TRBV28 to TRBJ1-2; 8 bases align to TRBD1. After removal of 8 bases from V and 4 bases from J, the junction contained 6 bases not matched to a gene. The CDR3 runs 13 residues. Germline V gene lookup returns CDR1 MDHEN and CDR2 SYDVKM. Here the CDR3 reads CASALGQGYGYTF. CDR3 DNA: TGTGCCAGCGCTCTCGGACAGGGCTATGGCTACACCTTC.

This chain joins TRBV21-1 and TRBJ2-6; TRBD1 was called by the table and not checked on the DNA. TRBV21-1 has pseudogene status. The CDR3 covers 17 residues. In DNA, the CDR3 is TGTGCCACCGGGACAGGGAGCGGATTCTCTGGGGCCAACGTCCTGACTTTC. Its protein is CATGTGSGFSGANVLTF.

This chain connects TRBV7-2 to TRBJ2-1; 7 bases align to TRBD1. The CDR3 length is 16 residues. Germline lookup yields CDR1 SGHTA and CDR2 FQGNSA. With V trimmed by 1 base and J by 0 bases, 3 bases remained unmatched. The DNA of the CDR3 is TGTGCCAGCAGCTTAGAGGGGGCGGTCTCCTACAATGAGCAGTTCTTC. This translates into CASSLEGAVSYNEQFF.

The rearrangement links TRBV5-4 to TRBJ1-3, with no clear D. The V end lost 6 bases, the J end lost 1 base, and 11 bases lay between the germline ends. Germline assignment: CDR1 SGHNT and CDR2 YYREEE (reference sequence). CDR3 size: 14 residues. For the CDR3, the DNA is TGTGCCAGCACGAGTCAAACGTCTGGAAACACCATATATTTT. It yields the protein CASTSQTSGNTIYF.

A single count supports this clone. This rearrangement joins TRBV19 to TRBJ2-1, with TRBD1 matching 7 bases. Trimming cost V 3 bases and J 9 bases; bases outside gene matches: 2. The length of the CDR3 is 12 residues. Germline lookup yields CDR1 LNHDA and CDR2 SQIVND (reference sequence). CDR3 loop: CASSIHRGEQFF. The CDR3 nucleotides read TGTGCCAGTAGTATCCACAGGGGTGAGCAGTTCTTC.

The chain employs TRBV19 and TRBJ1-2, with D uncertain. Trimming took 5 bases from V and 4 from J, leaving 11 bases between them. This CDR3 comprises 13 residues. Germline CDR1 and CDR2: LNHDA and SQIVND (reference sequence). The CDR3 protein is CASSPPEGYGYTF. CDR3 DNA: TGTGCCAGTAGTCCGCCCGAGGGCTATGGCTACACCTTC.

This clone was seen a few times. This chain links TRBV19 with TRBJ1-2; 7 bases match TRBD1. This CDR3 comprises 13 residues. The germline gives CDR1 LNHDA, CDR2 SQIVND (reference sequence). J gave up 4 bases and V 7 bases, and 6 bases lay outside the gene matches. This chain's CDR3 is CASKDRASYGYTF. DNA for the CDR3: TGTGCCAGTAAAGACAGGGCTTCCTATGGCTACACCTTC.

Of note for this clone: Other DNA sequences within the sample encode an identical CDR3. The rearrangement joins TRBV5-1 to TRBJ2-7; TRBD2 is a possible D gene (6 bases). V lost 0 bases, J lost 4 bases, and 8 bases lay in between. CDR3 length: 13 residues. Germline V gene sequence: CDR1 SGHRS, CDR2 YFSETQ. The CDR3 loop reads CASSLAAGYEQYF. The CDR3, as DNA: TGCGCCAGCAGCTTGGCCGCGGGGTACGAGCAGTACTTC.

V gene TRBV5-6 combines with J gene TRBJ2-1; the D is unclear. Looked up from germline, CDR1 is SGHDT and CDR2 is YYEEEE. The V gene lost 4 bases and the J gene lost 0 bases, with 17 bases spanning the gap. CDR3 length: 17 amino acids. The CDR3 reads CASSPNWFMSSYNEQFF. In nucleotides, the CDR3 is TGTGCCAGCAGCCCGAATTGGTTTATGAGCTCCTACAATGAGCAGTTCTTC.

The V and J genes are TRBV4-3 and TRBJ2-7; a weak D match, TRBD1 (6 bases). V lost 2 bases and J 2 bases, leaving 13 bases between the germline ends. The CDR3 covers 15 residues. Germline assignment: CDR1 LGHNA and CDR2 YSLEER. Here the CDR3 reads CASSQTRTATYEQYF. The CDR3 DNA reads TGCGCCAGCAGCCAAACCCGGACAGCAACCTACGAGCAGTACTTC.

V is TRBV4-3 and J is TRBJ2-3; possibly TRBD2 for D (5 bases). The CDR3 sequence is 17 residues long. The germline V gene encodes CDR1 LGHNA and CDR2 YSLEER. V gave up 0 bases and J gave up 4 bases, with 17 bases separating them. The CDR3 DNA reads as TGCGCCAGCAGCCAAGAGATTTTAACCGGGAAGGCAGATACGCAGTATTTT. Its protein is CASSQEILTGKADTQYF.